This T cell receptor (beta chain) is drawn from a study of patients and donors after allogeneic stem cell transplantation. TCRdb ran MiXCR on the RT-PCR reads and lists one entry per CDR3 protein. The table has approximately 60,000 distinct CDR3 sequences, about an eighth seen once; the top ten hold around 32%. V shed 1 base, J shed 6 bases, and the junction held 19 bases outside the gene matches. CDR1 is SGHNT, CDR2 YENEEA, per germline. The CDR3 consists of 19 residues. The chain has TRBV11-3 and TRBJ2-3, with 7 bases that match TRBD2. The sequenced sample was blood, either unsorted or a sorted T cell fraction (not recorded which). This sequence originates from a human donor who was either an allogeneic HSCT recipient or a stem cell or donor lymphocyte infusion donor (not recorded which). It is not recorded whose cells these are; they may come from a transplant donor. CDR3 amino acids: CASSLGIYLAGESPDTQYF. CDR3 sequence (DNA): TGTGCCAGCAGCTTAGGGATTTATCTGGCGGGAGAGTCACCCGATACGCAGTATTTT.